This TCR beta chain was sequenced during a study of blood T cell repertoires in COVID-19. Clones were sequenced by immunoSEQ multiplex PCR, and TCRdb holds only the in-frame ones, with some missing. The sample contains about 200,000 clones, 86% of which appear only once. This clone was observed once. CDR1 and CDR2 from the germline V gene are KGHSH and LQKENI. V shed 4 bases and J 1 base; nucleotides not matched to a gene: 6. CDR3 length equals 16 residues. V gene TRBV18 combines with J gene TRBJ2-7; 11 bases fit TRBD2. What was sequenced was PBMCs or T cells enriched from blood (not recorded which). This receptor was obtained from a woman in her thirties or forties with acute COVID-19. CDR3 coding DNA: TGTGCCAGCTCACGATTAGCGGGAGGGGCGTCCTACGAGCAGTACTTC. Its protein is CASSRLAGGASYEQYF.